The entry below gives a single T cell receptor beta chain sequence along with its context. The data originate from a study of blood T cell repertoires in COVID-19. Study context: Sources were T cells, B-cell-depleted T cells, or PBMCs; the material itself was cDNA or gDNA.

The repertoire was sequenced with immunoSEQ multiplex PCR; TCRdb's copy has only in-frame clones and lacks some. The table has roughly 160,000 clones, roughly 84% seen once. Germline CDR1 is SGHDT and CDR2 is YYEEEE. Trimming stripped 0 bases from V and 0 bases from J, with 9 bases between. The CDR3 consists of 15 residues. The sequenced material came from peripheral blood. The chain joins TRBV5-6 to TRBJ1-2; D is perhaps TRBD1 (6 bases). The clonotype comes from a man between 35 and 55 years old with acute or convalescent COVID-19. Here the CDR3 DNA reads TGTGCCAGCAGCTTGGGACAGGTAGCTAACTATGGCTACACCTTC. Its protein is CASSLGQVANYGYTF. Variable domain in full (rest from reference TRBV5-6 and TRBJ1-2): DAGVTQSPTHLIKTRGQQVTLRCSPKSGHDTVSWYQQALGQGPQFIFQYYEEEERQRGNFPDRFSGHQFPNYSSELNVNALLLGDSALYLCASSLGQVANYGYTFGSGTRLTVV.